A selection of T cell receptor beta chains follows, all from one sample in a study of blood T cell repertoires in COVID-19. Measured with immunoSEQ multiplex PCR; TCRdb has only the in-frame clones, and not every one. The table lists 200,000 to 250,000 clones, approximately 86% of them singletons, with around 5.2% in the top ten. The sequenced sample was peripheral blood. The receptors originated from a human donor in a cohort sampled during active COVID-19. Each CDR3 is given with its conserved first and last residue.

J	V	CDR3
TRBJ2-7	TRBV19	CASRGGGAYEQYF
TRBJ2-3	TRBV20-1	CSASGGHTQYF
TRBJ2-7	TRBV11-2	CASSLKGSPGTGFGGEQYF
TRBJ1-1	TRBV11-2	CASSLDLSVEAFF
TRBJ2-7	TRBV5-1	CASRTSGNYEQYF
TRBJ2-5	TRBV24-1	CATSDLQGARETQYF
TRBJ1-2	TRBV10-2	CASSEWGQGTGYTF
TRBJ1-4	TRBV7-9	CASSLIQGYEKLFF
TRBJ1-5	TRBV4-1	CASSPTGGEAYSNQPQHF
TRBJ1-1	TRBV3-1/TRBV3-2	CASTPIGGSNTEAFF
TRBJ2-1	TRBV29-1	CSVGRLYSGDNEQFF
TRBJ1-1	TRBV5-5	CASSLAVNTEAFF
TRBJ1-2	TRBV5-1	CASSSVQGDDGYTF
TRBJ1-2	TRBV18	CASSPGSREYGYTF
TRBJ2-3	TRBV5-5	CASSPPAGAGTDTQYF
TRBJ2-7	TRBV27	CASSPWQVQTYEQYF
TRBJ2-1	TRBV6-4	CASSVQGNNNEQFF
TRBJ1-4	TRBV29-1	CSVQGPGQGGGSTNEKLFF
TRBJ2-7	TRBV30	CAWTGSHEQYF
TRBJ2-1	TRBV10-1	CASSPGVAGGNEQFF
TRBJ2-5	TRBV4-2	CASSQDQGSGETQYF
TRBJ2-3	TRBV24-1	CATSDFLDTQYF
TRBJ1-2	TRBV19	CASSPARTGSYGYTF
TRBJ2-7	TRBV10-1	CASSPQGYEQYF
TRBJ1-5	TRBV4-1	CASSQGPDTASSNQPQHF
TRBJ2-1	TRBV5-1	CASSFNDNEQFF
TRBJ2-1	TRBV29-1	CSVAREGREQFF